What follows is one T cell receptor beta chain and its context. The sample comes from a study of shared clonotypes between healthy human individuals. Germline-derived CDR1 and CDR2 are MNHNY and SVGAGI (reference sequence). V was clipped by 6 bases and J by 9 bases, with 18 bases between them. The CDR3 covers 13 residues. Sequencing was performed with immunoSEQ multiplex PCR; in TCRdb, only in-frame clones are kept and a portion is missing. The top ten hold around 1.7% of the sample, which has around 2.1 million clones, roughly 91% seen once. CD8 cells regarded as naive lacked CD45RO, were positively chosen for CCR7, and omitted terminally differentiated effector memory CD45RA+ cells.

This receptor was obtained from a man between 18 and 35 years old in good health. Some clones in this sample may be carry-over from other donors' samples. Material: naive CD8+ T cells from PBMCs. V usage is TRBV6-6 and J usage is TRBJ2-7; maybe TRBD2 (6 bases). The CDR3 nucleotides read TGTGCCAGCAGGCGGGACCCCCTGAGTGGGCAGTACTTC. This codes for CASRRDPLSGQYF.